This T cell receptor (beta chain) was sequenced in a study of cytomegalovirus exposure and HLA in healthy donors. Study information: In a later analysis, the 90 to 150 validation repertoires were reported to have used the same platform as the 600 to 800 first-cohort repertoires. Study-level points and caveats: Rare TCR sequences predominated, though certain public TCRs were found in many donors.

Assay used: immunoSEQ multiplex PCR; TCRdb lists only in-frame clones, some missing. The repertoire holds some 250,000 clones, with 90% as singletons. From the approximately 120-subject validation cohort, which was separate from the roughly 670-subject first cohort, the donors were drawn. This clone was counted between two and nine times. Its target is unknown. V lost 7 bases and J lost 0, with 10 bases in between. This CDR3 contains 14 residues. Germline lookup yields CDR1 MNHNY and CDR2 SVGAGI (reference sequence). The TCR comes from a young woman in good health and CMV-seronegative. What was sequenced was PBMCs. The V gene is TRBV6-6, the J gene TRBJ1-5; D uncertain. CDR3 in amino acids: CASMSPSSNQPQHF. As DNA, the CDR3 is TGTGCCAGCATGTCCCCTTCTAGCAATCAGCCCCAGCATTTT.